This record looks at one TCR beta chain sequence and its context. No antigen is known for it. Trimming at V came to 7 bases and at J to 0 bases, leaving 0 bases not matched to a gene. The CDR3 loop spans 12 amino acids. Germline CDR1 reads SGHRS; CDR2 reads YFSETQ. Expressed TCRB transcripts were sequenced because the entire RNA isolate underwent reverse transcription. Libraries were prepared by immunoSEQ multiplex PCR; TCRdb keeps only in-frame clonotypes and omits some of them. The table shows approximately 29,000 clones, with about 65% occurring only once. The data belong to a study of beta chain features in type 1 diabetes. Study-level background: Investigators examined under 140 million sorted cells across all samples.

Every participating donor gave one draw, a heparinised blood sample averaging about 100 mL. Via CD45RO/CCR7/CD25/CD127/CD95/CD27, cells of the CD4+ naive, central memory, regulatory and stem cell-like memory subsets were sorted. Each sorted population was over 98% pure. Study-wide findings and caveats: The study found moderately but significantly shorter TCRB CDR3s in all four CD4+ subsets of Type 1 diabetes patients.

The receptor's source is a woman in her thirties with type 1 diabetes. Input material: Tregs from blood. The chain joins TRBV5-1 to TRBJ2-5; the match to TRBD2 covers 7 bases. DNA of the CDR3: TGCGCCAGCCTAGCGGACCAAGAGACCCAGTACTTC. Translation: CASLADQETQYF. Looking up the rest from reference TRBV5-1 and TRBJ2-5 gives the full variable domain: KAGVTQTPRYLIKTRGQQVTLSCSPISGHRSVSWYQQTPGQGLQFLFEYFSETQRNKGNFPGRFSGRQFSNSRSEMNVSTLELGDSALYLCASLADQETQYFGPGTRLLVL.